This TCR beta chain emerged from a study of breast tumors, draining lymph nodes, adjacent tissues. TCRdb reprocessed the multiplex PCR reads with MiXCR, giving one entry per CDR3 protein. The data show roughly 260,000 distinct CDR3 sequences, 30% to 35% seen once. This clonotype was counted at least ten times. The antigen is unknown. Samples came from axillary lymph nodes draining the breast cancer. The study, taken as a whole, reports: The data were judged consistent with most tumor T cells coming from lymph node and expanding in tumor. The lymph node origin of tumor T cells was framed as consistent with a hypothesis, not demonstrated. Compared with lymph nodes, tumors were less diverse; compared with nontumor tissue, more.

There are 20 residues in the CDR3. V was pared by 0 bases and J by 2 bases, with 20 bases between. The V and J genes are TRBV12-3 or TRBV12-4 and TRBJ2-6; possible D gene TRBD2, 7 bases. Sequenced: axillary lymph node tissue. This clonotype was sampled from a female donor with breast cancer. Some clones in this sample may be carry-over from other donors' samples. The CDR3 DNA reads TGTGCCAGCAGTTTAGCGCTCCAGGGCGGGGGCCGGGCTGGGGCCAACGTCCTGACTTTC. Amino acids: CASSLALQGGGRAGANVLTF.